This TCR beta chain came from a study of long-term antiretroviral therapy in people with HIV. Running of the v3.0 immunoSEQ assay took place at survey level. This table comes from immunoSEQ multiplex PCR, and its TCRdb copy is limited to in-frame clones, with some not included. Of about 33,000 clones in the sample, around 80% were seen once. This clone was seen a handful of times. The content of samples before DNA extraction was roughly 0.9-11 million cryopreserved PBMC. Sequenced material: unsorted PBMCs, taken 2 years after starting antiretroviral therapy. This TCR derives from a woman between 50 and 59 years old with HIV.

In DNA form, the CDR3 reads TGTGCCAGCAGCCGGACAGGGGGCAATTCACCCCTCCACTTT. Residues: CASSRTGGNSPLHF. The gene calls are TRBV14 and TRBJ1-6, with TRBD1 matching over 11 bases. The germline CDR1 and CDR2 sequences are SGHDN and FVKESK. The CDR3 sequence is 14 residues long. J was trimmed by 7 bases and V by 4 bases; bases with no gene match: 0. Full variable domain (missing parts from reference TRBV14 and TRBJ1-6): EAGVTQFPSHSVIEKGQTVTLRCDPISGHDNLYWYRRVMGKEIKFLLHFVKESKQDESGMPNNRFLAERTGGTYSTLKVQPAELEDSGVYFCASSRTGGNSPLHFGNGTRLTVT.